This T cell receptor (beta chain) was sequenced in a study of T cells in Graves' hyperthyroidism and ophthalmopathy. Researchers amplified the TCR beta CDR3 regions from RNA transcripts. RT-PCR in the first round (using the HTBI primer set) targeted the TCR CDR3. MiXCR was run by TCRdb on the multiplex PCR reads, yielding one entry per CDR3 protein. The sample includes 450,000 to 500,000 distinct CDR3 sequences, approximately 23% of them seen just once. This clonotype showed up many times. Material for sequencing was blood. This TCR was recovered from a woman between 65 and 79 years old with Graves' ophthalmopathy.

CDR3 residues: CASSTEAALYGYTF. CDR3 bases: TGTGCCAGCAGCACCGAGGCCGCTCTCTATGGCTACACCTTC. This chain joins TRBV5-5 and TRBJ1-2; D is uncertain. There are 14 residues in the CDR3. In germline, CDR1 is SGHKS, CDR2 YYEKEE (reference sequence). Trimming took off 4 bases at V and 4 bases at J, with 14 bases between the two ends.